Listed below are T cell receptor beta chains from one sample, sequenced in a study of control samples from healthy donors and cancer patients. TCRdb's table, derived via immunoSEQ multiplex PCR, lists solely in-frame clones and lacks some. The table lists 170,000 or so clones, 85% to 95% of them singletons. Sequenced sample: blood. The origin of the receptors is a man aged 18 to 30 in good health. CDR3s include the opening cysteine and the closing phenylalanine or tryptophan. Fields, in order: D gene, J gene, V gene, clone size, CDR3 protein, CDR3 DNA. D genes are given only for firm matches. Where a row states a size, it is once, few, many or the class of an expanded clone; other rows omit it.

d_call: TRBD2
j_call: TRBJ2-1
v_call: TRBV29-1
clone_size: NA
cdr3_aa: CSVAGLAGGEGPYNEQFF
cdr3_nt: TGCAGCGTTGCCGGGCTAGCGGGGGGTGAGGGGCCATACAATGAGCAGTTCTTC

d_call: NA
j_call: TRBJ2-5
v_call: TRBV7-9
clone_size: NA
cdr3_aa: CASRPEAAGMETQYF
cdr3_nt: TGTGCCAGCAGACCCGAGGCTGCGGGCATGGAGACCCAGTACTTC

d_call: NA
j_call: TRBJ2-2
v_call: TRBV4-1
clone_size: few
cdr3_aa: CASSQWSGANTGELFF
cdr3_nt: TGCGCCAGCAGCCAGTGGTCCGGGGCAAACACCGGGGAGCTGTTTTTT

d_call: NA
j_call: TRBJ1-5
v_call: TRBV6-1
clone_size: NA
cdr3_aa: CASSETWGEQPQHF
cdr3_nt: TGTGCCAGCAGTGAAACCTGGGGGGAACAGCCCCAGCATTTT

d_call: NA
j_call: TRBJ2-5
v_call: TRBV7-3
clone_size: NA
cdr3_aa: CASSLIGRGPEETQYF
cdr3_nt: TGTGCCAGCAGCTTAATTGGAAGGGGCCCGGAGGAGACCCAGTACTTC

d_call: NA
j_call: TRBJ2-5
v_call: TRBV7-6
clone_size: NA
cdr3_aa: CASSLGSRDETQYF
cdr3_nt: TGTGCCAGCAGCTTAGGCAGCAGGGATGAGACCCAGTACTTC

d_call: NA
j_call: TRBJ2-3
v_call: TRBV5-1
clone_size: NA
cdr3_aa: CASSTTSDTQYF
cdr3_nt: TGCGCCAGCAGCACAACTTCAGATACGCAGTATTTT

d_call: NA
j_call: TRBJ2-2
v_call: TRBV24-1
clone_size: NA
cdr3_aa: CATSDRNTGELFF
cdr3_nt: TGTGCCACCAGTGACAGAAACACCGGGGAGCTGTTTTTT

d_call: NA
j_call: TRBJ2-1
v_call: TRBV7-2
clone_size: few
cdr3_aa: CASSFHNEQFF
cdr3_nt: TGTGCCAGCAGCTTCCACAATGAGCAGTTCTTC

d_call: NA
j_call: TRBJ2-5
v_call: TRBV2
clone_size: NA
cdr3_aa: CASSGRWGLETQYF
cdr3_nt: TGTGCCAGCAGTGGCCGGTGGGGTTTAGAGACCCAGTACTTC

d_call: TRBD1
j_call: TRBJ2-7
v_call: TRBV9
clone_size: NA
cdr3_aa: CASSPGTGAYEQYF
cdr3_nt: TGTGCCAGCAGCCCCGGGACAGGCGCCTACGAGCAGTACTTC

d_call: NA
j_call: TRBJ1-1
v_call: TRBV28
clone_size: NA
cdr3_aa: CASRDPGALTEAFF
cdr3_nt: TGTGCCAGCAGGGACCCTGGGGCGTTAACTGAAGCTTTCTTT

d_call: NA
j_call: TRBJ2-1
v_call: TRBV2
clone_size: NA
cdr3_aa: CASSVDRVGGEQFF
cdr3_nt: TGTGCCAGCAGTGTGGACAGAGTGGGAGGTGAGCAGTTCTTC

d_call: NA
j_call: TRBJ1-2
v_call: TRBV5-4
clone_size: NA
cdr3_aa: CASTAHTREGGYTF
cdr3_nt: TGTGCCAGCACCGCCCATACAAGGGAGGGAGGCTACACCTTC

d_call: NA
j_call: TRBJ1-6
v_call: TRBV19
clone_size: NA
cdr3_aa: CASSLTGGDSPLHF
cdr3_nt: TGTGCCAGTAGTTTGACCGGTGGTGATTCACCCCTCCACTTT

d_call: NA
j_call: TRBJ1-5
v_call: TRBV2
clone_size: NA
cdr3_aa: CASNQGGSNQPQHF
cdr3_nt: TGTGCCAGCAATCAGGGAGGTAGCAATCAGCCCCAGCATTTT

d_call: NA
j_call: TRBJ2-7
v_call: TRBV5-1
clone_size: NA
cdr3_aa: CASQDQASSYEQYF
cdr3_nt: TGCGCCAGCCAAGATCAGGCTAGCTCCTACGAGCAGTACTTC

d_call: NA
j_call: TRBJ1-5
v_call: TRBV19
clone_size: once
cdr3_aa: CAATGGLDQPQHF
cdr3_nt: TGTGCCGCCACCGGGGGCCTGGATCAGCCCCAGCATTTT

d_call: NA
j_call: TRBJ1-2
v_call: TRBV21-1
clone_size: once
cdr3_aa: CASSKGNFRGEYYGYTF
cdr3_nt: TGTGCCAGCAGCAAAGGGAATTTTAGGGGGGAGTACTATGGCTACACCTTC

d_call: NA
j_call: TRBJ2-7
v_call: TRBV4-1
clone_size: NA
cdr3_aa: CASSQDDGRDYEQYF
cdr3_nt: TGCGCCAGCAGCCAAGATGATGGCAGAGACTACGAGCAGTACTTC

d_call: TRBD1
j_call: TRBJ1-1
v_call: TRBV2
clone_size: NA
cdr3_aa: CASSLTGGTEAFF
cdr3_nt: TGTGCCAGCAGTTTAACAGGGGGCACTGAAGCTTTCTTT

d_call: NA
j_call: TRBJ1-6
v_call: TRBV19
clone_size: NA
cdr3_aa: CASRDSNSPLHF
cdr3_nt: TGTGCCAGTAGGGACAGTAATTCACCCCTCCACTTT

d_call: TRBD2
j_call: TRBJ2-1
v_call: TRBV7-8
clone_size: once
cdr3_aa: CASSPKGTSGGSTYNEQFF
cdr3_nt: TGTGCCAGCAGCCCAAAAGGGACTAGCGGGGGCAGCACCTACAATGAGCAGTTCTTC

d_call: NA
j_call: TRBJ1-1
v_call: TRBV7-3
clone_size: NA
cdr3_aa: CASSSKGQSRAFF
cdr3_nt: TGTGCCAGCAGCTCAAAAGGCCAGTCTCGAGCTTTCTTT

d_call: NA
j_call: TRBJ2-2
v_call: TRBV24-1
clone_size: NA
cdr3_aa: CATSEEITGELFF
cdr3_nt: TGTGCCACCAGTGAGGAGATCACCGGGGAGCTGTTTTTT

d_call: NA
j_call: TRBJ2-3
v_call: TRBV15
clone_size: NA
cdr3_aa: CATSRDKGYFTDTQYF
cdr3_nt: TGTGCCACCAGCAGAGATAAGGGTTACTTCACAGATACGCAGTATTTT

d_call: NA
j_call: TRBJ1-6
v_call: TRBV30
clone_size: NA
cdr3_aa: CAWRKAALYSPLHF
cdr3_nt: TGTGCCTGGAGGAAGGCCGCGTTATATTCACCCCTCCACTTT

d_call: NA
j_call: TRBJ2-7
v_call: TRBV6-5
clone_size: NA
cdr3_aa: CASSPHGRPYEQYF
cdr3_nt: TGTGCCAGCAGTCCCCACGGCAGGCCCTACGAGCAGTACTTC

d_call: NA
j_call: TRBJ1-2
v_call: TRBV12-3/TRBV12-4
clone_size: NA
cdr3_aa: CASRLDGSYGYTF
cdr3_nt: TGTGCCAGCAGGCTGGACGGATCCTATGGCTACACCTTC

d_call: TRBD1
j_call: TRBJ1-1
v_call: TRBV6-5
clone_size: NA
cdr3_aa: CASSYSNRGLTEAFF
cdr3_nt: TGTGCCAGCAGTTACTCTAACAGGGGGCTCACTGAAGCTTTCTTT

d_call: TRBD1
j_call: TRBJ1-1
v_call: TRBV3-1/TRBV3-2
clone_size: NA
cdr3_aa: CASSGSDRGNTEAFF
cdr3_nt: TGTGCCAGCAGCGGGTCGGACAGGGGAAACACTGAAGCTTTCTTT

d_call: NA
j_call: TRBJ1-1
v_call: TRBV4-1
clone_size: NA
cdr3_aa: CASSQGPHQNTEAFF
cdr3_nt: TGCGCCAGCAGCCAAGGTCCGCACCAGAACACTGAAGCTTTCTTT

d_call: NA
j_call: TRBJ1-2
v_call: TRBV6-5
clone_size: NA
cdr3_aa: CASRRVLGLYGYTF
cdr3_nt: TGTGCCAGCAGGAGAGTCTTAGGTCTCTATGGCTACACCTTC

d_call: TRBD1
j_call: TRBJ1-2
v_call: TRBV24-1
clone_size: once
cdr3_aa: CATSDQQFGQGARRYTF
cdr3_nt: TGTGCCACCAGTGATCAGCAATTCGGACAGGGGGCTCGACGCTACACCTTC

d_call: NA
j_call: TRBJ2-3
v_call: TRBV29-1
clone_size: once
cdr3_aa: CSVSRGTDTQYF
cdr3_nt: TGCAGCGTAAGCAGGGGCACAGATACGCAGTATTTT

d_call: TRBD2
j_call: TRBJ2-7
v_call: TRBV13
clone_size: NA
cdr3_aa: CASSSQRGVDSYEQYF
cdr3_nt: TGTGCCAGCAGCTCTCAACGGGGGGTTGACTCCTACGAGCAGTACTTC

d_call: NA
j_call: TRBJ2-3
v_call: TRBV5-4
clone_size: NA
cdr3_aa: CASSSSPTDTQYF
cdr3_nt: TGTGCCAGCAGCTCCTCGCCCACAGATACGCAGTATTTT

d_call: NA
j_call: TRBJ1-2
v_call: TRBV20-1
clone_size: NA
cdr3_aa: CSASSLGGDYGYTF
cdr3_nt: TGCAGTGCTAGTAGTTTGGGGGGGGACTATGGCTACACCTTC

d_call: TRBD1
j_call: TRBJ1-2
v_call: TRBV28
clone_size: NA
cdr3_aa: CASSFRDSYNYGYTF
cdr3_nt: TGTGCCAGCAGTTTCCGGGACAGTTACAACTATGGCTACACCTTC

d_call: NA
j_call: TRBJ2-7
v_call: TRBV6-5
clone_size: NA
cdr3_aa: CAVRGNSYEQYF
cdr3_nt: TGTGCGGTCCGGGGGAACTCCTACGAGCAGTACTTC

d_call: TRBD1
j_call: TRBJ2-1
v_call: TRBV7-3
clone_size: NA
cdr3_aa: CASSPRTGDEQFF
cdr3_nt: TGTGCCAGCAGCCCGCGGACAGGGGACGAGCAGTTCTTC

d_call: NA
j_call: TRBJ2-5
v_call: TRBV6-1
clone_size: once
cdr3_aa: CASSEAVGETQYF
cdr3_nt: TGTGCCAGCAGTGAAGCTGTAGGGGAGACCCAGTACTTC

d_call: TRBD1
j_call: TRBJ1-2
v_call: TRBV5-1
clone_size: once
cdr3_aa: CASSSARQGADYGYTF
cdr3_nt: TGCGCCAGCAGCTCGGCCCGACAGGGGGCTGACTATGGCTACACCTTC

d_call: NA
j_call: TRBJ1-4
v_call: TRBV2
clone_size: NA
cdr3_aa: CASRTGTVDNEKLFF
cdr3_nt: TGTGCCAGCAGGACCGGGACGGTGGATAATGAAAAACTGTTTTTT

d_call: TRBD2
j_call: TRBJ2-1
v_call: TRBV27
clone_size: NA
cdr3_aa: CASSSSSGGPYNEQFF
cdr3_nt: TGTGCCAGCAGTTCGTCTAGCGGGGGGCCTTACAATGAGCAGTTCTTC

d_call: NA
j_call: TRBJ1-1
v_call: TRBV18
clone_size: few
cdr3_aa: CASSPPGSTEAFF
cdr3_nt: TGTGCCAGCTCACCACCGGGCAGCACTGAAGCTTTCTTT

d_call: TRBD1
j_call: TRBJ1-1
v_call: TRBV3-1/TRBV3-2
clone_size: NA
cdr3_aa: CASSLLGQTMNTEAFF
cdr3_nt: TGTGCCAGCAGCCTATTGGGACAGACCATGAACACTGAAGCTTTCTTT

d_call: NA
j_call: TRBJ2-5
v_call: TRBV2
clone_size: NA
cdr3_aa: CASSVTAQVGETQYF
cdr3_nt: TGTGCCAGCAGTGTAACTGCTCAGGTCGGAGAGACCCAGTACTTC

d_call: NA
j_call: TRBJ1-1
v_call: TRBV27
clone_size: NA
cdr3_aa: CASSSRPNTEAFF
cdr3_nt: TGTGCCAGCAGTTCTCGACCGAACACTGAAGCTTTCTTT

d_call: NA
j_call: TRBJ2-7
v_call: TRBV29-1
clone_size: NA
cdr3_aa: CSVEEHEGAYEQYF
cdr3_nt: TGCAGCGTTGAAGAGCATGAGGGGGCCTACGAGCAGTACTTC

d_call: TRBD1
j_call: TRBJ2-2
v_call: TRBV5-4
clone_size: NA
cdr3_aa: CASSSGQGTGELFF
cdr3_nt: TGTGCCAGCAGCTCGGGACAGGGGACCGGGGAGCTGTTTTTT